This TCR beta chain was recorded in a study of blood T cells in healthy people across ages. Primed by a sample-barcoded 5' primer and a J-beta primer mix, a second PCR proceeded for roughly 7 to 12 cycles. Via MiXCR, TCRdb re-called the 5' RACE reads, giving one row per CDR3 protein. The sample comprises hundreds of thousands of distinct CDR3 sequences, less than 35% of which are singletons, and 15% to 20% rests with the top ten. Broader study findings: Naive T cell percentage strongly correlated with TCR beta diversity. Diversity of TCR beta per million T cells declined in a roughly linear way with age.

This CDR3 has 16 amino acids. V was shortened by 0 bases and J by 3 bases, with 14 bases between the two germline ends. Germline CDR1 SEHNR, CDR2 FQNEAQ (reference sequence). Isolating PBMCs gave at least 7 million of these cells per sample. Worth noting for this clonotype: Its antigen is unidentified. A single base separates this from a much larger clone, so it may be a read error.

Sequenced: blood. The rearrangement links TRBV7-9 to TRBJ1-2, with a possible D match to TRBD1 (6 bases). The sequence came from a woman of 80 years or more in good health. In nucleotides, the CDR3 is TGTGCCAGCAGCTTAGCTGGGATGAAGGGGGACTATGGCTACACCTTC. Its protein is CASSLAGMKGDYGYTF.